This T cell receptor (beta chain) was identified in a study of post-analysis software for immune sequencing data. Points from the study as a whole: TRBV5-6, TRBV5-1 and TRBV20-1 were among 4 or 5 TRBV segments more frequent in patients than controls.

J was trimmed by 7 bases and V by 5 bases; bases with no gene match: 14. CDR1 and CDR2 from the germline V gene are SGHDN and FVKESK. The CDR3 totals 15 residues. Libraries were made from TCR beta cDNA, and they carried unique molecular identifiers. A single record per CDR3 protein comes from TCRdb applying MiXCR to the PCR reads. The table includes around 200,000 distinct CDR3 sequences, around 30% detected once. This clonotype was picked up many times. Its antigen is as yet unknown. The sequence came from a girl younger than 18 with multiple sclerosis. The chain uses TRBV14 and TRBJ2-7; 7 bases align to TRBD2. The specimen was blood. The CDR3 is CASSFRSGRALEQYF. DNA of the CDR3: TGTGCCAGCAGCTTCCGTAGCGGGCGTGCTCTGGAGCAGTACTTC.